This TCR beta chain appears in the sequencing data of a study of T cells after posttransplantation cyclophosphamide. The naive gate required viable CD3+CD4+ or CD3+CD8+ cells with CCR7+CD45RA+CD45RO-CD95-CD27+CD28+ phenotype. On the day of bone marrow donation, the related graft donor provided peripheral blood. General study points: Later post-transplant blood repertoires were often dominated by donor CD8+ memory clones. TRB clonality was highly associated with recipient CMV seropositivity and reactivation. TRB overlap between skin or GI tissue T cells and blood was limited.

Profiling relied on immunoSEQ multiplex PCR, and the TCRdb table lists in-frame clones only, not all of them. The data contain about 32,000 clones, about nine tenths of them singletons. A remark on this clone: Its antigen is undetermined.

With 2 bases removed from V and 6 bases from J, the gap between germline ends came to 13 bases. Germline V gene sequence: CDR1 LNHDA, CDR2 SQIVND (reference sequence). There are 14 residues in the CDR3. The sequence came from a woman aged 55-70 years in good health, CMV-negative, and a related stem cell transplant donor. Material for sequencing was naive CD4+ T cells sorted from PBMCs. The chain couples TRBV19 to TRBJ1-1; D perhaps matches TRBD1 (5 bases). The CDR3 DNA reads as TGTGCCAGTAGTATACAGGGTGACTTCGCTGAAGCTTTCTTT. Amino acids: CASSIQGDFAEAFF. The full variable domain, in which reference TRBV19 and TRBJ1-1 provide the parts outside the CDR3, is DGGITQSPKYLFRKEGQNVTLSCEQNLNHDAMYWYRQDPGQGLRLIYYSQIVNDFQKGDIAEGYSVSREKKESFPLTVTSAQKNPTAFYLCASSIQGDFAEAFFGQGTRLTVV.